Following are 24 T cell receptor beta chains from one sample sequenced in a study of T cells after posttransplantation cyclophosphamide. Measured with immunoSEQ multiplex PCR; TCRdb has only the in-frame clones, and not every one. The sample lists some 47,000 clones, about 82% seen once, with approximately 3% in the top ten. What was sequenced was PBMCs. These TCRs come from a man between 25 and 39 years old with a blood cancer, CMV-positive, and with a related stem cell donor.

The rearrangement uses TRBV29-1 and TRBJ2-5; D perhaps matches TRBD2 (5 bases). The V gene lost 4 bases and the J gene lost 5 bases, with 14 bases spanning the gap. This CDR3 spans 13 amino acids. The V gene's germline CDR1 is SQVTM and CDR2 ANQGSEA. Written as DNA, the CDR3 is TGCAGCGTTGCGAGGACTTCGAGTGAGACCCAGTACTTC. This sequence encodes CSVARTSSETQYF.

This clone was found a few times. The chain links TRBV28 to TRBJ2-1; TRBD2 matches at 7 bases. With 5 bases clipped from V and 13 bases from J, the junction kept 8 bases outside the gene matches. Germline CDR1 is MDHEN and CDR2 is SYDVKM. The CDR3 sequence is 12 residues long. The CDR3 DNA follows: TGTGCCAGCAGTAGCGGGACTGCCGAACAGTTCTTC. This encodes CASSSGTAEQFF.

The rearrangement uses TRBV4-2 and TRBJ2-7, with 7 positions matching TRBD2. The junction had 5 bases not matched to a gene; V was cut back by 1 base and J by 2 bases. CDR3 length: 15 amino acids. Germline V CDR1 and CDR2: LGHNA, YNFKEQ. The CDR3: CASSQVQRDTYEQYF. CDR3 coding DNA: TGTGCCAGCAGCCAAGTCCAGCGGGATACCTACGAGCAGTACTTC.

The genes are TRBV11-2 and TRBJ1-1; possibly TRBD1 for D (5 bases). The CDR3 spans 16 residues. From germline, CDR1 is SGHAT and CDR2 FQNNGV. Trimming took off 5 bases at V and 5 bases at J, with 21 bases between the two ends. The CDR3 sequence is CASSPSGGFGGTEAFF. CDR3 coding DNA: TGTGCCAGCAGCCCGAGCGGAGGGTTCGGGGGGACTGAAGCTTTCTTT. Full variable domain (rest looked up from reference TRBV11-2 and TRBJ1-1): EAGVAQSPRYKIIEKRQSVAFWCNPISGHATLYWYQQILGQGPKLLIQFQNNGVVDDSQLPKDRFSAERLKGVDSTLKIQPAKLEDSAVYLCASSPSGGFGGTEAFFGQGTRLTVV.

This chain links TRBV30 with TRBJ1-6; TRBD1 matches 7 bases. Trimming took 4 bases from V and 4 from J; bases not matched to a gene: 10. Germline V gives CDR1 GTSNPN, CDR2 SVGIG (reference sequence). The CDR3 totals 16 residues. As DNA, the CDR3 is TGTGCCTGGACTAACAGGGGATTTACTTATAATTCACCCCTCCACTTT. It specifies CAWTNRGFTYNSPLHF.

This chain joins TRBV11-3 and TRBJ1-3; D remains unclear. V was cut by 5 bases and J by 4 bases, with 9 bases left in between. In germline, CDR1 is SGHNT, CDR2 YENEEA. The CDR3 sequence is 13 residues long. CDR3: CASSDQQGNTIYF. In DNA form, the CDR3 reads TGTGCCAGCAGCGACCAACAGGGAAACACCATATATTTT.

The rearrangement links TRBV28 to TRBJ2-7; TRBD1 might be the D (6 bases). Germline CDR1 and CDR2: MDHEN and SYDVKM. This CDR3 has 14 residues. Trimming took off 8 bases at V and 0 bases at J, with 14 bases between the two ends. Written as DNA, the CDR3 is TGTGCCAGCTTCGCAGGGACATCCTCCTACGAGCAGTACTTC. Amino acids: CASFAGTSSYEQYF.

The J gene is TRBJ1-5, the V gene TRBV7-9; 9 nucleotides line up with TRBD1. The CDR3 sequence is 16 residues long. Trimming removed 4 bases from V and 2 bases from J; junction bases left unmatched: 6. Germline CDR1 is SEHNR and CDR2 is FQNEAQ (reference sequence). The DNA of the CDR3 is TGTGCCAGCAGCTCCACAGGGGGCGCCGGCAATCAGCCCCAGCATTTT. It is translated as CASSSTGGAGNQPQHF.

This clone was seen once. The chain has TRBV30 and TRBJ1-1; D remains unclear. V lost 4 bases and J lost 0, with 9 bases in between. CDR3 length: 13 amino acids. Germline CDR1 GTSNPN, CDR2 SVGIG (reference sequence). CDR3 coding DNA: TGTGCCTGGATCCTAGAACTGAACACTGAAGCTTTCTTT. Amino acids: CAWILELNTEAFF.

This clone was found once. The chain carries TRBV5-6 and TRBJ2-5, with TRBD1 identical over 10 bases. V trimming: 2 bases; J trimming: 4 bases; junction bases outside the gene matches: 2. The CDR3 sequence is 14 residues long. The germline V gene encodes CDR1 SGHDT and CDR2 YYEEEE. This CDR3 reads CASSFGQGGETQYF. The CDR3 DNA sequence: TGTGCCAGCAGCTTCGGACAGGGGGGAGAGACCCAGTACTTC.

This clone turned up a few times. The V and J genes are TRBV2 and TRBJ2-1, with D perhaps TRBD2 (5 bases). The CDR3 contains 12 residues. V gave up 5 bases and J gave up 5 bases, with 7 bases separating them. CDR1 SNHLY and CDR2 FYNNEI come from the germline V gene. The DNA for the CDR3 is TGTGCCAGCAGTTCGAGGGACAATGAGCAGTTCTTC. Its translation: CASSSRDNEQFF.

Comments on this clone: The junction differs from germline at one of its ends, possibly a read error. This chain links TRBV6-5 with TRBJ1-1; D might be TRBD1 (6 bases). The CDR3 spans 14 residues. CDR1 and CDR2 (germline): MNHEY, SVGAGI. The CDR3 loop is CANSSGTLNTEAFF. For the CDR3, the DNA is TGTGCCAACAGTTCCGGGACACTGAACACTGAAGCTTTCTTT.

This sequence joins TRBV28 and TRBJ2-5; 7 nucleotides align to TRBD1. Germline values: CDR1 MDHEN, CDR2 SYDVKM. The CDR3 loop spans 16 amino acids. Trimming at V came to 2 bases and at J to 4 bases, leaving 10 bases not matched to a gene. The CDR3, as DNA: TGTGCCAGCAGTTTAGGTACAGGGGTTGTCGGAGAGACCCAGTACTTC. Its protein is CASSLGTGVVGETQYF.

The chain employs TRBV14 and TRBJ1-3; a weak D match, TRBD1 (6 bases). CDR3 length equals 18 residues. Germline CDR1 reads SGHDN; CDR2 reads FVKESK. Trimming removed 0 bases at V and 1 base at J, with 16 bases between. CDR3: CASSQDRGNGSSGNTIYF. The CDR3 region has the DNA TGTGCCAGCAGCCAAGACAGGGGAAACGGATCTTCTGGAAACACCATATATTTT.

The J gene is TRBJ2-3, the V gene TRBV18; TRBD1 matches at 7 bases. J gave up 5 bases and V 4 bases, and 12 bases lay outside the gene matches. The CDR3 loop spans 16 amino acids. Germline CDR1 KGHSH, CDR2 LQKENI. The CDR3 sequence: CASSLTGRAVGDTQYF. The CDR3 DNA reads TGTGCCAGCTCACTGACAGGGAGAGCAGTGGGAGATACGCAGTATTTT.

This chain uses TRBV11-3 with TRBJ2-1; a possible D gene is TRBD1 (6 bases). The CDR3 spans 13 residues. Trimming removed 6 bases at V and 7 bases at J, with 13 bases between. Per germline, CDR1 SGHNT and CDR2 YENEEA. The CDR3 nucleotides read TGTGCCAGCAGTCCCGGACAGTATAATGAGCAGTTCTTC. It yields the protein CASSPGQYNEQFF. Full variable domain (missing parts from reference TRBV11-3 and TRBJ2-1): EAGVVQSPRYKIIEKKQPVAFWCNPISGHNTLYWYLQNLGQGPELLIRYENEEAVDDSQLPKDRFSAERLKGVDSTLKIQPAELGDSAVYLCASSPGQYNEQFFGPGTRLTVL.

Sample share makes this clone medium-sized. The CDR3 loop reads CASERGVSYGYTF. The CDR3 DNA reads as TGTGCCAGCGAGCGGGGGGTTTCCTATGGCTACACCTTC. The chain links TRBV2 to TRBJ1-2; possibly TRBD1 for D (5 bases). Germline-derived CDR1 and CDR2 are SNHLY and FYNNEI. This CDR3 is built from 13 residues. V lost 8 bases, J lost 4 bases, and 14 bases lay in between.

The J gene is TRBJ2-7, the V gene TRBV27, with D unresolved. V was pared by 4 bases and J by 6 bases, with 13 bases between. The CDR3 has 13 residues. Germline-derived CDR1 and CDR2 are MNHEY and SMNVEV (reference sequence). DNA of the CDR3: TGTGCCAGCAGTTCCCGTGTTGAGTCCGAGCAGTACTTC. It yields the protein CASSSRVESEQYF.

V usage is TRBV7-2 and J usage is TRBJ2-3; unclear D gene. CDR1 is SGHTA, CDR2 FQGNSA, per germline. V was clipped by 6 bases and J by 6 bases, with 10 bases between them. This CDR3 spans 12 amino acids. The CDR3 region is CASRPEADTQYF. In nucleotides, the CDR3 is TGTGCCAGCAGACCCGAGGCCGATACGCAGTATTTT.

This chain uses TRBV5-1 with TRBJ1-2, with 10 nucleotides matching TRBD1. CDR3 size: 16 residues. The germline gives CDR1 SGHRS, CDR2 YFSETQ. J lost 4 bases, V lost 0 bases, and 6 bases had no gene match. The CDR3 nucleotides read TGCGCCAGCAGCTTGGAGGGGACAGGGGATTTCTATGGCTACACCTTC. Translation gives CASSLEGTGDFYGYTF.

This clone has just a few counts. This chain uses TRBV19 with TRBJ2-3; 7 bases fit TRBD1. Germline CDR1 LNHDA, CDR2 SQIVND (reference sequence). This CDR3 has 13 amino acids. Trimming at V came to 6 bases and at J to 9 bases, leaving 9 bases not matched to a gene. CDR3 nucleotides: TGTGCCAGTAGCCCTAACCCGGGACAGACGCAGTATTTT. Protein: CASSPNPGQTQYF.

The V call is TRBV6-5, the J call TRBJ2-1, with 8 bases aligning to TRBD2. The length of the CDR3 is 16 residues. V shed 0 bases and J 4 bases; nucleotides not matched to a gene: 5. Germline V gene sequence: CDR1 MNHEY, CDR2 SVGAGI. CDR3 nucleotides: TGTGCCAGCAGTTACTCATCGGGAGGGCTTTACAATGAGCAGTTCTTC. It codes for CASSYSSGGLYNEQFF.

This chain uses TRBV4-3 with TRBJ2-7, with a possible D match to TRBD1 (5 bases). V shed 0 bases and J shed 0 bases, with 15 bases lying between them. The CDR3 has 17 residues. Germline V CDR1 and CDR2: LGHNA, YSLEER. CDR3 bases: TGCGCCAGCAGCCAAGATTGGGGCAGGCCTAGCTCCTACGAGCAGTACTTC. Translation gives CASSQDWGRPSSYEQYF.

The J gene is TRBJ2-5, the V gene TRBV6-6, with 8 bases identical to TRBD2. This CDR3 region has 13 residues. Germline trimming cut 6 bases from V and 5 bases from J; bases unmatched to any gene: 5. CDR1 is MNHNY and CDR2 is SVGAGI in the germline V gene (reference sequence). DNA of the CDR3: TGTGCCAGCAGGAATAGCGGGACTGAGACCCAGTACTTC. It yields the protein CASRNSGTETQYF.